Listed here are 22 T cell receptor beta chains from one sample, sequenced in a study of memory CD4+ T cells and cytomegalovirus serostatus. Produced via immunoSEQ multiplex PCR; TCRdb's table is partial and in-frame only. The sample records over 25,000 clones, about 78% being singletons. Single viable CD3+CD4+CD8-CD45RO+ cells were sorted as the memory CD4+ T cells. Sample: memory CD4+ T cells from blood. These receptors all stem from an adult in good health and CMV-seronegative.

The V and J genes are TRBV7-9 and TRBJ1-3; tentatively, D is TRBD1 (6 bases). CDR3 length equals 15 residues. Between the trimmed V and J ends, which lost 5 bases and 2 bases, there was a span of 13 bases. Germline-derived CDR1 and CDR2 are SEHNR and FQNEAQ (reference sequence). The CDR3 region has the DNA TGTGCCAGCAGCCTACAGGGCAGCCCTGGAAACACCATATATTTT. Translating it yields CASSLQGSPGNTIYF. Full variable domain (rest looked up from reference TRBV7-9 and TRBJ1-3): DTGVSQNPRHKITKRGQNVTFRCDPISEHNRLYWYRQTLGQGPEFLTYFQNEAQLEKSRLLSDRFSAERPKGSFSTLEIQRTEQGDSAMYLCASSLQGSPGNTIYFGEGSWLTVV.

The CDR3: CASSQNTGGNTEAFF. CDR3 nucleotides: TGCGCCAGCAGCCAGAACACAGGGGGTAACACTGAAGCTTTCTTT. This sequence joins TRBV5-1 and TRBJ1-1; 8 nucleotides match TRBD1. V trimming: 4 bases; J trimming: 2 bases; junction bases outside the gene matches: 7. CDR1 and CDR2 from the germline V gene are SGHRS and YFSETQ. The CDR3 is made up of 15 amino acids.

The chain combines TRBV6-5 with TRBJ1-1; D remains ambiguous. Deletions cut 4 bases from V and 4 bases from J, with 19 bases between. The CDR3 sequence is 16 residues long. Germline-derived CDR1 and CDR2 are MNHEY and SVGAGI. CDR3: CASSFPPAGPGTEAFF. CDR3 nucleotides: TGTGCCAGCAGTTTCCCCCCCGCGGGCCCGGGCACTGAAGCTTTCTTT.

This chain uses TRBV7-2 with TRBJ2-7, with TRBD1 as a possible D gene (5 bases). V was cut by 3 bases and J by 1 base, with 7 bases left in between. There are 13 residues in the CDR3. The germline V gene has CDR1 SGHTA and CDR2 FQGNSA. The CDR3 DNA reads TGTGCCAGCAGCTTGGGGCGGTCCTACGAGCAGTACTTC. Amino acids: CASSLGRSYEQYF.

The chain joins TRBV6-1 to TRBJ2-5; TRBD1 matches 12 bases. The length of the CDR3 is 14 residues. J gave up 4 bases and V 6 bases, and 3 bases lay outside the gene matches. The germline V gene has CDR1 MNHNS and CDR2 SASEGT. The CDR3 protein is CASRGTGGSETQYF. The CDR3 DNA reads TGTGCCAGCAGAGGGACAGGGGGCTCAGAGACCCAGTACTTC.

The chain is built from TRBV19 and TRBJ1-1; 7 positions match TRBD1. Germline-derived CDR1 and CDR2 are LNHDA and SQIVND (reference sequence). The CDR3 sequence is 16 residues long. The junction had 13 bases not matched to a gene; V was cut back by 7 bases and J by 2 bases. CDR3 residues: CASMNPARGINTEAFF. In DNA form, the CDR3 reads TGTGCCAGTATGAATCCCGCCAGGGGGATTAACACTGAAGCTTTCTTT.

The rearrangement links TRBV18 to TRBJ2-1; TRBD1 agrees at 7 bases. V shed 0 bases, J shed 6 bases, and the junction held 5 bases outside the gene matches. The CDR3 covers 15 residues. Germline CDR1 and CDR2: KGHSH and LQKENI. The CDR3 here is CASSPPRQGINEQFF. CDR3 DNA: TGTGCCAGCTCACCACCGCGACAGGGAATCAATGAGCAGTTCTTC.

This chain uses TRBV12-5 with TRBJ2-3; D possibly corresponds to TRBD1 (5 bases). The CDR3 totals 16 residues. From germline, CDR1 is LGHNT and CDR2 FRNRAP. Trimming stripped 0 bases from V and 1 base from J, with 11 bases between. CDR3 protein: CASGLVRQGRTDTQYF. The CDR3 DNA is TGTGCTAGTGGTTTGGTAAGGCAGGGTCGCACAGATACGCAGTATTTT.

The rearrangement joins TRBV30 to TRBJ2-5; the match to TRBD2 covers 10 bases. The J segment lost 4 bases and the V segment lost 4 bases, leaving 0 bases of the junction unmatched. The germline gives CDR1 GTSNPN, CDR2 SVGIG (reference sequence). This CDR3 region has 12 residues. In DNA form, the CDR3 reads TGTGCCTGGACTAGCGGGGGAGAGACCCAGTACTTC. Its protein is CAWTSGGETQYF.

The rearrangement uses TRBV6-5 and TRBJ1-5, with D unclear. The CDR3 totals 13 residues. CDR1 and CDR2 (germline): MNHEY, SVGAGI. V gave up 5 bases and J gave up 4 bases, with 9 bases separating them. The CDR3 sequence is CASSRTDNQPQHF. In DNA form, the CDR3 reads TGTGCCAGCAGTCGGACCGATAATCAGCCCCAGCATTTT.

The genes are TRBV10-3 and TRBJ2-2; 7 nucleotides line up with TRBD1. The CDR3 runs 17 residues. The V segment lost 4 bases and the J segment 1 base; nucleotides outside the gene matches: 9. Germline CDR1 is ENHRY and CDR2 is SYGVKD. The CDR3 DNA follows: TGTGCCATCAGTGGCCGCCGGGGACAGATGAACACCGGGGAGCTGTTTTTT. Its translation is CAISGRRGQMNTGELFF.

The chain couples TRBV18 to TRBJ1-5, with D possibly matching TRBD1 (5 bases). The V end lost 7 bases, the J end lost 0 bases, and 10 bases lay between the germline ends. Germline lookup yields CDR1 KGHSH and CDR2 LQKENI. This CDR3 contains 14 residues. The CDR3 DNA is TGTGCCAGCTTACAGGCAAATAGCAATCAGCCCCAGCATTTT. It codes for CASLQANSNQPQHF.

This clone was detected once. This chain joins TRBV5-1 and TRBJ1-1; D gene ambiguous. This CDR3 has 13 residues. Germline assignment: CDR1 SGHRS and CDR2 YFSETQ. Trimming left V 0 bases short and J 2 bases short, with 5 bases between. Written as DNA, the CDR3 is TGCGCCAGCAGCTTGGACAGAAACACTGAAGCTTTCTTT. As protein: CASSLDRNTEAFF.

The V gene is TRBV10-3, the J gene TRBJ1-1; D unresolved. CDR1 is ENHRY, CDR2 SYGVKD, per germline. The CDR3 sequence is 14 residues long. Trimming removed 4 bases from V and 3 bases from J, with 12 bases in between. The DNA for the CDR3 is TGTGCCATCAGTGGAGGTGCGGCTTACACTGAAGCTTTCTTT. It encodes CAISGGAAYTEAFF.

This chain connects TRBV10-2 to TRBJ2-1; 15 bases are a match to TRBD2. Losses at the gene ends were 6 bases for V and 8 bases for J; bases not matched to a gene: 5. Germline V gives CDR1 WSHSY, CDR2 SAAADI. The CDR3 runs 15 residues. Here the CDR3 DNA reads TGCGCCAGCAGCAGCGGACTAGCGGGGGGGTATGAGCAGTTCTTC. This sequence encodes CASSSGLAGGYEQFF.

J is TRBJ2-7 and V is TRBV6-5; TRBD2 agrees at 10 bases. This CDR3 region has 13 residues. Germline CDR1 MNHEY, CDR2 SVGAGI. J gave up 4 bases and V 10 bases, and 7 bases lay outside the gene matches. CDR3 protein: CATGTSAFYEQYF. As DNA, the CDR3 is TGTGCCACCGGGACTAGCGCTTTTTACGAGCAGTACTTC.

The CDR3 region is CASSYSGQGSSREQYF. The CDR3 DNA is TGTGCCAGCAGTTACTCGGGACAGGGGTCCTCCCGGGAGCAGTACTTC. V gene TRBV6-5 combines with J gene TRBJ2-7, with 10 positions matching TRBD1. The CDR3 totals 16 residues. The J segment lost 7 bases and the V segment lost 0 bases, leaving 9 bases of the junction unmatched. The V gene's germline CDR1 is MNHEY and CDR2 SVGAGI.

V gene TRBV6-5 combines with J gene TRBJ1-5; 8 bases map to TRBD1. The CDR3 length is 16 residues. Germline values: CDR1 MNHEY, CDR2 SVGAGI. J gave up 4 bases and V 4 bases, and 9 bases lay outside the gene matches. In DNA, the CDR3 is TGTGCCAGCAGTTCCTACAGGGGGTGGGCTAATCAGCCCCAGCATTTT. Translated: CASSSYRGWANQPQHF.

The V gene is TRBV7-6, the J gene TRBJ2-5; possibly TRBD1 for D (5 bases). Trimming shortened V by 5 bases and J by 1 base, and 14 bases separated the two germline ends. This CDR3 contains 15 residues. Per germline, CDR1 SGHVS and CDR2 FNYEAQ. The DNA for the CDR3 is TGTGCCAGCAGCCAAGCCAGTGGGGCCCAAGAGACCCAGTACTTC. It yields the protein CASSQASGAQETQYF.

This sequence joins TRBV15 and TRBJ2-3; tentatively, D is TRBD2 (6 bases). Germline-derived CDR1 and CDR2 are LNHNV and YYDKDF (reference sequence). Trimming left V 0 bases short and J 2 bases short, with 12 bases between. This CDR3 spans 16 amino acids. CDR3 bases: TGTGCCACCAGCAGAGATGGAGCGGGCTACACAGATACGCAGTATTTT. The encoded protein is CATSRDGAGYTDTQYF. The full variable domain, in which reference TRBV15 and TRBJ2-3 provide the parts outside the CDR3, is DAMVIQNPRYQVTQFGKPVTLSCSQTLNHNVMYWYQQKSSQAPKLLFHYYDKDFNNEADTPDNFQSRRPNTSFCFLDIRSPGLGDTAMYLCATSRDGAGYTDTQYFGPGTRLTVL.

The CDR3 region is CASRSEGVNEQFF. CDR3 bases: TGTGCCAGCAGAAGTGAGGGAGTGAATGAGCAGTTCTTC. The chain is built from TRBV6-5 and TRBJ2-1, with D maybe TRBD2 (5 bases). V was pared by 6 bases and J by 7 bases, with 13 bases between. The CDR3 spans 13 residues. Germline V gene lookup returns CDR1 MNHEY and CDR2 SVGAGI.

For the CDR3, the DNA is TGTGCCTGGAGTGTTCGACAGGTATTCAATCAGCCCCAGCATTTT. Translation gives CAWSVRQVFNQPQHF. The rearrangement joins TRBV30 to TRBJ1-5; the D gene is possibly TRBD1 (6 bases). There are 15 residues in the CDR3. In germline, CDR1 is GTSNPN, CDR2 SVGIG (reference sequence). With 0 bases removed from V and 3 bases from J, the gap between germline ends came to 12 bases.